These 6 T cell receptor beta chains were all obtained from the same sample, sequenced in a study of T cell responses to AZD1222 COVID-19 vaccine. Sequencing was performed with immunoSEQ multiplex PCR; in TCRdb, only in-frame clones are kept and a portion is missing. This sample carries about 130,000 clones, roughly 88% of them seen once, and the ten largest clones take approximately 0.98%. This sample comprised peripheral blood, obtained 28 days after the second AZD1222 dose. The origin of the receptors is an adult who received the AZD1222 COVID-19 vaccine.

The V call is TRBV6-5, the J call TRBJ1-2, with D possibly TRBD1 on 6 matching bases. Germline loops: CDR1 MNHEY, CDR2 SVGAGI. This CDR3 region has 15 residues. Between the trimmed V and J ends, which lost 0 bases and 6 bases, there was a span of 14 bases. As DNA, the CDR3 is TGTGCCAGCAGTTACTCGATTGTAGGGGGTAATGGCTACACCTTC. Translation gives CASSYSIVGGNGYTF.

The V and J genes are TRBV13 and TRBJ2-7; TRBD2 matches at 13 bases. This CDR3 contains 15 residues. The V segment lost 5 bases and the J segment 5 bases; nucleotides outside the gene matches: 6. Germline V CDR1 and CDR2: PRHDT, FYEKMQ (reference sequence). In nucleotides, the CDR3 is TGTGCCAGCAGCAACGGACTAGCGGGAGTGGACGAGCAGTACTTC. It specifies CASSNGLAGVDEQYF.

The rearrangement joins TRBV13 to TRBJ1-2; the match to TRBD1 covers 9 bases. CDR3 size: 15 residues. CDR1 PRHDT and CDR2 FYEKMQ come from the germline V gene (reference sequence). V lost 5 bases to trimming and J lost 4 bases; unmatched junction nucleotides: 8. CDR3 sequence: CASSRGTGQPYGYTF. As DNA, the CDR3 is TGTGCCAGCAGCCGGGGGACAGGGCAACCCTATGGCTACACCTTC.

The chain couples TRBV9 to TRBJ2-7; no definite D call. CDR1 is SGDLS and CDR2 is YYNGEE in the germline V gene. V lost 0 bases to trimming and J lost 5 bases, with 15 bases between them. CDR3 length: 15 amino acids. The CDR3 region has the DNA TGTGCCAGCAGCGTAGGAGTGGGCTACCACCACGAGCAGTACTTC. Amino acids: CASSVGVGYHHEQYF.

This chain's CDR3 is CASSQGQRGEKLFF. DNA of the CDR3: TGCGCCAGCAGCCAGGGACAGCGGGGTGAAAAACTGTTTTTT. The gene calls are TRBV4-1 and TRBJ1-4; 7 nucleotides line up with TRBD1. The ends lost 3 bases at V and 7 bases at J; junction bases unmatched: 5. CDR1 and CDR2 (germline): MGHRA, YSYEKL. The CDR3 length is 14 residues.

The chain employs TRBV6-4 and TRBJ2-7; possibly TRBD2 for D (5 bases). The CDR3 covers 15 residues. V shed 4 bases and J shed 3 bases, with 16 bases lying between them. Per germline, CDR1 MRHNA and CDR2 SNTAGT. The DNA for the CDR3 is TGTGCCAGCAGTGTTCGGCCTTGGACTCTCTACGAGCAGTACTTC. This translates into CASSVRPWTLYEQYF.